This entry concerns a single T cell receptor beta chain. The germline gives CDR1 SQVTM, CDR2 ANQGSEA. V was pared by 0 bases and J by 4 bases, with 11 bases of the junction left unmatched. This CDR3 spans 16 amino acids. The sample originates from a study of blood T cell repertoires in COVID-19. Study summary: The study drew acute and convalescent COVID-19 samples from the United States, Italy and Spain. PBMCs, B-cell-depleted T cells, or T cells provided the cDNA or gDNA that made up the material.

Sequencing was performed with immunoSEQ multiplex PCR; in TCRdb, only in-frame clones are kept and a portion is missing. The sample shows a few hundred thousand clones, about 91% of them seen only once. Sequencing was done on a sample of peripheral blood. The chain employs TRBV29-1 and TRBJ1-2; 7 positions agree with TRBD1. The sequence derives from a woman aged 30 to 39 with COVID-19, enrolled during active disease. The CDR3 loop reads CSVEEGVGTAFYGYTF. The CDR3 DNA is TGCAGCGTTGAAGAGGGGGTAGGGACAGCATTCTATGGCTACACCTTC.